This T cell receptor (beta chain) was recorded in a study of blood T cell repertoires in COVID-19. Looking at the study overall: The United States, Italy and Spain provided the acute and convalescent COVID-19 samples.

This CDR3 contains 16 residues. Germline V lookup: CDR1 SGHAT, CDR2 FQNNGV. The J segment lost 0 bases and the V segment lost 0 bases, leaving 2 bases of the junction unmatched. Original processing notes: Quantification of nucleated cells was approximated via reference gene primer amplification. Data came from immunoSEQ multiplex PCR; TCRdb stores just in-frame clones and leaves some out. V, J and clone size are those of that table, while D and trimming were read from the DNA. The data show 250,000 or so clones, 85% seen once. Sequencing input: peripheral blood. The TCR sequence derives from a woman aged 55-69 years with active or convalescent COVID-19. V usage is TRBV11-2 and J usage is TRBJ1-3, with 7 nucleotides matching TRBD1. CDR3 region: CASSLDRDSSGNTIYF. CDR3 in DNA: TGTGCCAGCAGCTTAGATAGGGACAGCTCTGGAAACACCATATATTTT.